This T cell receptor beta chain derives from a study of blood T cell repertoires in COVID-19. The authors' processing: Reference gene primer amplification gave nucleated cell count estimates. TCRdb's table, derived via immunoSEQ multiplex PCR, lists solely in-frame clones and lacks some. V, J and clone size are taken as reported in that table, and D and trimming were inferred from the DNA itself. The sample comprises 240,000 or so clones, just under 90% of which are singletons, and 0.87% rests with the top ten. Those who participated ranged in age from roughly 18 to 95 years and resided in approximately 23 US areas. Participants' reported clinical history set cohort assignment. All exposed participants met a person with COVID-19 within 2 weeks before entering the study. The material sequenced was PBMCs or T cells enriched from blood (not recorded which). The TCR sequence derives from a man aged 50-60 years who had been exposed to COVID-19.

The CDR3 DNA follows: TGTGCCAGCAGTGAACCCTACTGGACAGGGGGAAGGGTAGGGCAGTACGTC. It specifies CASSEPYWTGGRVGQYV. The rearrangement links TRBV6-1 to TRBJ2-7, with 10 bases identical to TRBD1. The germline V gene encodes CDR1 MNHNS and CDR2 SASEGT. V was pared by 2 bases and J by 9 bases, with 16 bases of the junction left unmatched. This CDR3 is built from 17 residues.